The clone carrying this T cell receptor beta chain was picked up many times. The read gets to within 3 residues of the CDR3 end, and the germline J gene fills in the rest. This sample was taken from a study of T cell clonality in common variable immunodeficiency. Germline-derived CDR1 and CDR2 are SGHTA and FQGTGA. The V and J ends lost 5 bases and 2 bases, in that order; junction bases with no gene match: 6. This CDR3 spans 14 amino acids. Assay: immunoSEQ multiplex PCR; the TCRdb copy retains only in-frame clones and omits some. The data show tens of thousands of clones, with none appearing a single time.

The specimen was peripheral blood mononuclear cells. The receptor was isolated from a person between 18 and 75 years old in good health. The rearrangement links TRBV7-3 to TRBJ2-7; 7 bases match TRBD2. The CDR3 loop is CASSQTSVAYEQYF. The sequenced CDR3 bases are TGTGCCAGCAGCCAAACTAGCGTAGCCTACGAG.